The clone carrying this T cell receptor (beta chain) has just a few counts. Its specificity is unknown. Germline assignment: CDR1 MGHDK and CDR2 SYGVNS. The ends lost 5 bases at V and 4 bases at J; junction bases unmatched: 7. The CDR3 extends over 14 amino acids. This sample is part of a study of CD8 T cells in ankylosing spondylitis. Whole-study findings and limits: A number of the motif variants had already been described in reactive arthritis synovial fluid and blood. Disease-linked clones reportedly showed significant enrichment in matched ankylosing spondylitis synovial fluid. There was a TCR beta motif, made of eight highly homologous variants, that appeared characteristic of ankylosing spondylitis blood.

Quantitative 5'-RACE with molecular barcodes was used to make the TCR beta libraries. TCRdb recomputed calls from the 5' RACE reads with MiXCR, one row per CDR3 protein. The sample consists of approximately 350,000 distinct CDR3 sequences, roughly 20% of them appearing once. This clonotype was sampled from a male donor with ankylosing spondylitis or in good health (not recorded which). The rearrangement links TRBV25-1 to TRBJ2-5; 7 positions agree with TRBD2. The source material was blood, either unsorted or a sorted T cell fraction (not recorded which). The CDR3 DNA reads TGTGCCAGCAGTCCGGTAGGGAGGGGAGAGACCCAGTACTTC. It encodes CASSPVGRGETQYF. The entire variable domain, with the rest obtained from reference TRBV25-1 and TRBJ2-5, is as follows: EADIYQTPRYLVIGTGKKITLECSQTMGHDKMYWYQQDPGMELHLIHYSYGVNSTEKGDLSSESTVSRIRTEHFPLTLESARPSHTSQYLCASSPVGRGETQYFGPGTRLLVL.